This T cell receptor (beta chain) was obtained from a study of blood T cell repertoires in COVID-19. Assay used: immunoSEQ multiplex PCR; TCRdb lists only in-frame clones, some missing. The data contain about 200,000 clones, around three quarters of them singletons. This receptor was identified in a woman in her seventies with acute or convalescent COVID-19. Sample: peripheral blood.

The DNA for the CDR3 is TGTGCCAGCAGTCGGACTTATAGCAATCAGCCCCAGCATTTT. This translates into CASSRTYSNQPQHF. The chain is built from TRBV6-5 and TRBJ1-5; D is ambiguous. This CDR3 region has 14 residues. Trimming removed 5 bases at V and 0 bases at J, with 8 bases between. CDR1 and CDR2 (germline): MNHEY, SVGAGI.